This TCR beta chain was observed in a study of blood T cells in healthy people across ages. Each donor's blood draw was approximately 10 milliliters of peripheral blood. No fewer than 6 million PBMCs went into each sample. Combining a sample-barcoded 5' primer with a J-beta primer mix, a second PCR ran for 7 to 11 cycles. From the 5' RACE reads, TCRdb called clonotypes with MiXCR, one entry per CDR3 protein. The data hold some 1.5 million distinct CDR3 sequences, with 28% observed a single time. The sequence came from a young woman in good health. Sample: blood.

The CDR3 nucleotides read TGTGCCAGCAGCCAACTAACGGGAGGGCGCGAGCAGTACTTC. It translates to CASSQLTGGREQYF. The chain employs TRBV7-2 and TRBJ2-5, with 8 bases fitting TRBD2. Gene TRBJ2-7 matches the end of the DNA better, so the J call may be wrong. Germline lookup yields CDR1 SGHTA and CDR2 FQGNSA. The CDR3 contains 14 residues.